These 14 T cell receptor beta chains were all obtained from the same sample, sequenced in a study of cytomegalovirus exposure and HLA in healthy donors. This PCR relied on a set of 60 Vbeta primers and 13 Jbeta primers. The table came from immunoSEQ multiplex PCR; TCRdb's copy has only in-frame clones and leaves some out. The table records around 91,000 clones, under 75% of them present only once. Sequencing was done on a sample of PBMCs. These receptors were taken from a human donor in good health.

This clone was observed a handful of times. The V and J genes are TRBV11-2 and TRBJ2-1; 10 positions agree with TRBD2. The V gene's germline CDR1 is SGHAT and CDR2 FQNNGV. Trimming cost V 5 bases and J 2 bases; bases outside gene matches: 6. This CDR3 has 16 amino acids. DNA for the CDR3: TGTGCCAGCAGCCAATCGAGCGGGGGGGCCTACAATGAGCAGTTCTTC. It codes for CASSQSSGGAYNEQFF. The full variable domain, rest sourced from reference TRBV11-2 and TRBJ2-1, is EAGVAQSPRYKIIEKRQSVAFWCNPISGHATLYWYQQILGQGPKLLIQFQNNGVVDDSQLPKDRFSAERLKGVDSTLKIQPAKLEDSAVYLCASSQSSGGAYNEQFFGPGTRLTVL.

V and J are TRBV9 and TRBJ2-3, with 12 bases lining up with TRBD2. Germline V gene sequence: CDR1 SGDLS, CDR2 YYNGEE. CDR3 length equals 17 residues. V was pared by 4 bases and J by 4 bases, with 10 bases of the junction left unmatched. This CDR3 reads CASSRGALAGGSDTQYF. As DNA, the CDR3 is TGTGCCAGCAGCAGAGGGGCCCTAGCGGGGGGGTCAGATACGCAGTATTTT.

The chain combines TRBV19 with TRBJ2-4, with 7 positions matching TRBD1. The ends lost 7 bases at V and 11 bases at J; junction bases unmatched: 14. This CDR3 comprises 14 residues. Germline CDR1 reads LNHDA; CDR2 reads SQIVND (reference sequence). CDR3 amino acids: CASTPGQNRWVQYF. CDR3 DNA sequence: TGTGCCAGTACCCCGGGACAGAACCGATGGGTTCAGTACTTC.

The CDR3 nucleotides read TGTGCCAGCAGCCCCTTCACCGGGGAATTTGAGCAGTTCTTC. The encoded protein is CASSPFTGEFEQFF. The gene calls are TRBV5-4 and TRBJ2-1; a possible D gene is TRBD2 (5 bases). CDR1 is SGHNT and CDR2 is YYREEE in the germline V gene (reference sequence). V lost 4 bases to trimming and J lost 9 bases, with 17 bases between them. This CDR3 has 14 residues.

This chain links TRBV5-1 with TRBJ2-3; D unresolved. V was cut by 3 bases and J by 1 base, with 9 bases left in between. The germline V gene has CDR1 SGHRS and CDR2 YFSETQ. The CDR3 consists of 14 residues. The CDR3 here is CASSSSPGTDTQYF. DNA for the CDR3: TGCGCCAGCAGCTCATCACCAGGCACAGATACGCAGTATTTT. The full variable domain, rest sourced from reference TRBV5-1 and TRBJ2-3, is KAGVTQTPRYLIKTRGQQVTLSCSPISGHRSVSWYQQTPGQGLQFLFEYFSETQRNKGNFPGRFSGRQFSNSRSEMNVSTLELGDSALYLCASSSSPGTDTQYFGPGTRLTVL.

The DNA for the CDR3 is TGTGCCTGGAATGACAGGGGGGGTGATGAAAAACTGTTTTTT. Amino acids: CAWNDRGGDEKLFF. The chain is built from TRBV30 and TRBJ1-4, with 9 bases identical to TRBD1. Losses at the gene ends were 4 bases for V and 6 bases for J; bases not matched to a gene: 6. The germline gives CDR1 GTSNPN, CDR2 SVGIG (reference sequence). CDR3 length: 14 residues.

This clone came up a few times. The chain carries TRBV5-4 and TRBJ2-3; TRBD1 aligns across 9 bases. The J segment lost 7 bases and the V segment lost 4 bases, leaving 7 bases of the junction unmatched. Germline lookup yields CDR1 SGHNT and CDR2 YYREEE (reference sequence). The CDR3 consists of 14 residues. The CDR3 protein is CASSTDRGGNTQYF. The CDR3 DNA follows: TGTGCCAGCAGCACGGACAGGGGCGGGAATACGCAGTATTTT.

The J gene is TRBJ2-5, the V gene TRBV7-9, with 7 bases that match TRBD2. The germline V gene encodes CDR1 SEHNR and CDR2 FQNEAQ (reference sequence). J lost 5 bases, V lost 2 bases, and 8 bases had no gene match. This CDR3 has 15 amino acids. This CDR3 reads CASSLKGRGTETQYF. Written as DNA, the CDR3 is TGTGCCAGCAGCTTAAAGGGGCGGGGGACGGAGACCCAGTACTTC.

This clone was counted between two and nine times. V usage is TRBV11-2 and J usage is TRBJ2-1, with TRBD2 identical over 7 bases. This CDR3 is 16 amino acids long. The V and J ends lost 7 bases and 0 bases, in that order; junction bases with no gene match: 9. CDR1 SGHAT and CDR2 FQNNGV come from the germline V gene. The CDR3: CASTLAGGGSYNEQFF. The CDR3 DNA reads TGTGCCAGCACCCTAGCTGGGGGGGGCTCCTACAATGAGCAGTTCTTC.

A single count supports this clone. The DNA of the CDR3 is TGTGCCTGGACGGGAGAGGTCCTTTTGGAAGAAAAACTGTTTTTT. This gives the protein CAWTGEVLLEEKLFF. The rearrangement uses TRBV30 and TRBJ1-4; D is ambiguous. CDR1 and CDR2 (germline): GTSNPN, SVGIG (reference sequence). The V end was cut by 4 bases, the J end by 8 bases, with 20 bases between. The CDR3 runs 15 residues.

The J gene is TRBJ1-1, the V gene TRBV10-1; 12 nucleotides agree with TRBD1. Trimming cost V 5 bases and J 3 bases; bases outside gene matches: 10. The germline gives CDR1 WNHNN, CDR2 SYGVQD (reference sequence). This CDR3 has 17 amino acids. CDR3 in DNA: TGCGCCAGCAGTCCCCGGGACAGGGGGCATTCGGACACTGAAGCTTTCTTT. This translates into CASSPRDRGHSDTEAFF.

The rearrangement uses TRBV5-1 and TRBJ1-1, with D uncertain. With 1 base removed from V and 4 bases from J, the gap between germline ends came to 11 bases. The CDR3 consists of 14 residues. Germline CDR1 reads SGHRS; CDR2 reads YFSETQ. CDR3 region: CASSLLSESTEAFF. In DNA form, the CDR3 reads TGCGCCAGCAGCTTGTTATCAGAATCCACTGAAGCTTTCTTT.

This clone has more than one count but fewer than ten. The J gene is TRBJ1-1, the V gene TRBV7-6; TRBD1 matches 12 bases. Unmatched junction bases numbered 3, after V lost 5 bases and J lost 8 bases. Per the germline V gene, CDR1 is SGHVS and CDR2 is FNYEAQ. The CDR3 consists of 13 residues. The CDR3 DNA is TGTGCCAGCAGCCTCGGGACAGGGGGCGAAGCTTTCTTT. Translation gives CASSLGTGGEAFF.

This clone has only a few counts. This chain's CDR3 is CASSHRDNTDTQYF. The CDR3 bases are TGCGCCAGCAGCCACAGGGACAACACAGATACGCAGTATTTT. The V and J genes are TRBV4-3 and TRBJ2-3; maybe TRBD1 (6 bases). The germline V gene has CDR1 LGHNA and CDR2 YSLEER. V was trimmed by 3 bases and J by 2 bases, leaving 9 bases between them. This CDR3 is built from 14 residues.